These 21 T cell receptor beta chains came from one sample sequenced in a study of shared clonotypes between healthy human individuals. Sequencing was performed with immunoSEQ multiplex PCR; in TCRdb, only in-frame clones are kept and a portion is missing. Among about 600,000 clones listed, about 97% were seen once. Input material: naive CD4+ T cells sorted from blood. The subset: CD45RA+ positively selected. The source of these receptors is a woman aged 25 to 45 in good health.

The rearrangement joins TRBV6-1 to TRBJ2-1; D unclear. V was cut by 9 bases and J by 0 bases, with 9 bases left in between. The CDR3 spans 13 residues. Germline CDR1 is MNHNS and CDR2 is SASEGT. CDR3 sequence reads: CASLTSSYNEQFF. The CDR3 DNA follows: TGTGCCAGTCTAACGAGCTCCTACAATGAGCAGTTCTTC.

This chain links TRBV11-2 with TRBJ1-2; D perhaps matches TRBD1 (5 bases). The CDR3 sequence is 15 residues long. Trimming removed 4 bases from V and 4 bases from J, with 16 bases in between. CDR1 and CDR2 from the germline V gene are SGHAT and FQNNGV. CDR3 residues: CASSSHRDGSYGYTF. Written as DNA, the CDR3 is TGTGCCAGCAGCTCACACCGGGACGGCAGCTATGGCTACACCTTC.

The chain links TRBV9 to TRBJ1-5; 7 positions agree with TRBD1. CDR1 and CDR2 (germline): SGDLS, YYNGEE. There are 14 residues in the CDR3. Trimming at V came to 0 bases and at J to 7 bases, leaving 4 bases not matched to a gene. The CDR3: CASSVETGSQPQHF. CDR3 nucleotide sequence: TGTGCCAGCAGCGTAGAGACAGGGAGCCAGCCCCAGCATTTT.

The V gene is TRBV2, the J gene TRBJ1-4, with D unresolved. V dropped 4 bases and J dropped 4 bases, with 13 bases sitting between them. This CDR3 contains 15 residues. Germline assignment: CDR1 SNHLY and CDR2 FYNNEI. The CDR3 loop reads CASSGRTSVNEKLFF. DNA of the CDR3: TGTGCCAGCAGTGGGCGAACATCAGTTAATGAAAAACTGTTTTTT.

In nucleotides, the CDR3 is TGTGCCAGCAGACAAAGCGGAGGAGCCTACGAGCAGTACTTC. This translates into CASRQSGGAYEQYF. V is TRBV28 and J is TRBJ2-7; D possibly corresponds to TRBD2 (5 bases). Germline CDR1 reads MDHEN; CDR2 reads SYDVKM. The CDR3 extends over 14 amino acids. Trimming shortened V by 6 bases and J by 2 bases, and 14 bases separated the two germline ends. Based on the CDR3 plus reference TRBV28 and TRBJ2-7, the full variable domain is DVKVTQSSRYLVKRTGEKVFLECVQDMDHENMFWYRQDPGLGLRLIYFSYDVKMKEKGDIPEGYSVSREKKERFSLILESASTNQTSMYLCASRQSGGAYEQYFGPGTRLTVT.

CDR3: CASSFVSGQPQHF. The DNA of the CDR3 is TGTGCCAGCAGTTTTGTCTCGGGTCAGCCCCAGCATTTT. The rearrangement uses TRBV28 and TRBJ1-5; D is unresolved. Germline values: CDR1 MDHEN, CDR2 SYDVKM. CDR3 size: 13 residues. Trimming took 3 bases from V and 6 from J, leaving 9 bases between them.

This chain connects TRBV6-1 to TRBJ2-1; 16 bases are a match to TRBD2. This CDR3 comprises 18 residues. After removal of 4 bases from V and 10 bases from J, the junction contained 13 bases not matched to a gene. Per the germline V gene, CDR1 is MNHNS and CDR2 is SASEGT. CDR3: CASSAGTPGTSGRGEQFF. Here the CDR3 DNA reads TGTGCCAGCAGTGCCGGGACCCCCGGGACTAGCGGGAGGGGCGAGCAGTTCTTC.

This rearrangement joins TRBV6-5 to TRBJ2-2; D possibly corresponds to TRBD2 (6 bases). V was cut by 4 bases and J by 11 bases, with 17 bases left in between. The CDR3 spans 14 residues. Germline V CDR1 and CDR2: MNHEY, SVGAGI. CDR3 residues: CASSSRRERVELFF. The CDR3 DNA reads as TGTGCCAGCAGTTCCCGACGGGAGCGAGTCGAGCTGTTTTTT.

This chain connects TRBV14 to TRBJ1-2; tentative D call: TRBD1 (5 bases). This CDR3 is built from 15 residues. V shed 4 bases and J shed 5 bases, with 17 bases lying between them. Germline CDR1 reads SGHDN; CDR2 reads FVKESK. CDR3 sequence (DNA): TGTGCCAGCAGCCCTGGGGGGGGATTGAGATATGGCTACACCTTC. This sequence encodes CASSPGGGLRYGYTF.

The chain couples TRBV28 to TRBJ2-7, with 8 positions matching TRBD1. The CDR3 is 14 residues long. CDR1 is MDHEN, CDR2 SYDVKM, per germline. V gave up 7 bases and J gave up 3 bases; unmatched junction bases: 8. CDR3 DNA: TGTGCCAGCACCGGACAGGGTTACCACTACGAGCAGTACTTC. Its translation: CASTGQGYHYEQYF.

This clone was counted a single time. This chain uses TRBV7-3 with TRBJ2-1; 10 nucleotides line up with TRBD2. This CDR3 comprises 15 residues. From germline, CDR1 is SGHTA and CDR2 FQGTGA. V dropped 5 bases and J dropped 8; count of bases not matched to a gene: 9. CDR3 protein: CASSPTSGFMHEQFF. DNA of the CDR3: TGTGCCAGCAGCCCGACTAGCGGGTTTATGCATGAGCAGTTCTTC.

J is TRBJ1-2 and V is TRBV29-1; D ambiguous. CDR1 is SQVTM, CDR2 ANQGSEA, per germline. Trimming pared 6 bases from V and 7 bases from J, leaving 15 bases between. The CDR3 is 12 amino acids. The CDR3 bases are TGCAGCGTCCCCCACCGGATAACTGGCTACACCTTC. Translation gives CSVPHRITGYTF.

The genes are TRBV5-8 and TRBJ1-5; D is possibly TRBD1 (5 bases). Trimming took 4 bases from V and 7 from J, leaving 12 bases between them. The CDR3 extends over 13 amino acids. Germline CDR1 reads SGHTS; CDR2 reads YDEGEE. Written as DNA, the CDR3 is TGTGCCAGCAGCCCGGGGGTGGCCCAGCCCCAGCATTTT. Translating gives CASSPGVAQPQHF. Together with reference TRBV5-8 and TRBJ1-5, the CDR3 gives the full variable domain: EAGVTQSPTHLIKTRGQQATLRCSPISGHTSVYWYQQALGLGLQFLLWYDEGEERNRGNFPPRFSGRQFPNYSSELNVNALELEDSALYLCASSPGVAQPQHFGDGTRLSIL.

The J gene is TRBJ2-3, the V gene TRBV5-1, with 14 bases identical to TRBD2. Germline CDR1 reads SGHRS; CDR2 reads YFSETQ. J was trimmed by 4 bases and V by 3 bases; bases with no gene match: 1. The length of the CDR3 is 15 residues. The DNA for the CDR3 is TGCGCCAGCAGCTGGGGACTAGCGGGAGCAGATACGCAGTATTTT. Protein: CASSWGLAGADTQYF.

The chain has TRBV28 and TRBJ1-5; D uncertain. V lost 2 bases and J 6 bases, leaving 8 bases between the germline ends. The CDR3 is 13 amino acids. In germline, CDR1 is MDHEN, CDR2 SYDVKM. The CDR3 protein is CASSLGWSQPQHF. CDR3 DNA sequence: TGTGCCAGCAGTTTAGGGTGGAGTCAGCCCCAGCATTTT. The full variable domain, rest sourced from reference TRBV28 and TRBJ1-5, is DVKVTQSSRYLVKRTGEKVFLECVQDMDHENMFWYRQDPGLGLRLIYFSYDVKMKEKGDIPEGYSVSREKKERFSLILESASTNQTSMYLCASSLGWSQPQHFGDGTRLSIL.

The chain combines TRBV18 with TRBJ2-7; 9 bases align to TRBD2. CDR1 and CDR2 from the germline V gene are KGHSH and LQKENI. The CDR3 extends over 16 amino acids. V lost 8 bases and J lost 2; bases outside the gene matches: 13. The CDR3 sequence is CASPRGAGGGTYEQYF. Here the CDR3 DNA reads TGTGCCAGCCCCCGGGGGGCGGGAGGGGGTACCTACGAGCAGTACTTC.

CDR3 nucleotide sequence: TGTGCCAGCAGCAAGGATAACACTAGCACAGATACGCAGTATTTT. Amino acids: CASSKDNTSTDTQYF. The rearrangement uses TRBV21-1 and TRBJ2-3. TRBV21-1 is assigned pseudogene status. The CDR3 runs 15 residues.

In nucleotides, the CDR3 is TGTGCCAGACAAAGGACAGGGGGCTGGGATACGCAGTATTTT. Its protein product is CARQRTGGWDTQYF. The V and J genes are TRBV2 and TRBJ2-3, with TRBD1 matching 11 bases. The V gene end was trimmed by 9 bases and the J gene end by 6 bases; junction bases not matched to a gene: 8. Germline V gives CDR1 SNHLY, CDR2 FYNNEI. This CDR3 is built from 14 residues.

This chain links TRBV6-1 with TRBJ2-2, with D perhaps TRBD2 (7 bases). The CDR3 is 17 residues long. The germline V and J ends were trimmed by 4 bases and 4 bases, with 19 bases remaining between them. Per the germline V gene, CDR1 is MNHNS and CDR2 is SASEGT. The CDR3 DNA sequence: TGTGCCAGCAGTGGGGAGGGAGGGGGACATTCCACCGGGGAGCTGTTTTTT. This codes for CASSGEGGGHSTGELFF.

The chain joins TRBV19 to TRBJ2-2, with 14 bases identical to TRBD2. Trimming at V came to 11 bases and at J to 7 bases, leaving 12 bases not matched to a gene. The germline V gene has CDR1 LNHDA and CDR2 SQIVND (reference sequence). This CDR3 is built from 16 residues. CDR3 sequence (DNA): TGTGCCTCCTTACGAGGACTAGCGGGAGGTCACGGGGAGCTGTTTTTT. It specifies CASLRGLAGGHGELFF.

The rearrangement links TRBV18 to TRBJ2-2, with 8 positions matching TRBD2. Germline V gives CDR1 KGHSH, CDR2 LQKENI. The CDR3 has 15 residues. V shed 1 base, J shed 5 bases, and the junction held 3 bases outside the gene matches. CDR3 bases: TGTGCCAGCTCACCACAGCGCGGGAGGACCGGGGAGCTGTTTTTT. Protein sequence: CASSPQRGRTGELFF. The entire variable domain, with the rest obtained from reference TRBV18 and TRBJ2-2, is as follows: NAGVMQNPRHLVRRRGQEARLRCSPMKGHSHVYWYRQLPEEGLKFMVYLQKENIIDESGMPKERFSAEFPKEGPSILRIQQVVRGDSAAYFCASSPQRGRTGELFFGEGSRLTVL.